A selection of T cell receptor beta chains follows, all from one sample in a study of cytotoxic CD8 clonotypes in ibrutinib-treated CLL. The method was immunoSEQ multiplex PCR; TCRdb's version includes in-frame clones alone and lacks a portion of them. This table holds some 200,000 clones, 70% to 75% found once. Specimen: PBMCs, collected after 12 months of ibrutinib treatment. All receptors derive from a human donor with chronic lymphocytic leukemia. The CDR3 runs from the conserved cysteine through the conserved F or W. The order of the fields is V gene, D gene, J gene, clone size, CDR3 DNA, CDR3 protein. D genes are given only for firm matches. The size entry is marked missing in some rows and otherwise reads once, few, many or a size class.

V: TRBV6-1; D: TRBD1; J: TRBJ1-5; size: few; DNA: TGTGCCAGCAGTGAAACCAGGACAGGGGGCCAGCCCCAGCATTTT; CDR3: CASSETRTGGQPQHF
V: TRBV11-1; D: -; J: TRBJ2-2; size: once; DNA: TGTGCCAGCAGCTCGACGGCCACCGGGGAGCTGTTTTTT; CDR3: CASSSTATGELFF
V: TRBV2; D: -; J: TRBJ1-1; size: -; DNA: TGTGCCAGCAGGGGGGACACGAACACTGAAGCTTTCTTT; CDR3: CASRGDTNTEAFF
V: TRBV27; D: TRBD2; J: TRBJ2-7; size: -; DNA: TGTGCCAGCAGTTTATCGGGACTAGGGTTAGGCGAGCAGTACTTC; CDR3: CASSLSGLGLGEQYF
V: TRBV7-2; D: -; J: TRBJ2-3; size: -; DNA: TGTGCCAGCAGCTTAGTTTCGACCCCAACAGATACGCAGTATTTT; CDR3: CASSLVSTPTDTQYF
V: TRBV28; D: -; J: TRBJ2-7; size: -; DNA: TGTGCCAGCAGTTTATTGACGGGGATCTTCTACGAGCAGTACTTC; CDR3: CASSLLTGIFYEQYF
V: TRBV7-9; D: -; J: TRBJ2-7; size: -; DNA: TGTGCCAGCAGCTTAGGAGGATACCACGAGCAGTACTTC; CDR3: CASSLGGYHEQYF
V: TRBV5-6; D: TRBD1; J: TRBJ1-2; size: -; DNA: TGTGCCAGCAGCTTGTCGGAGGGGGCTGGCTACACCTTC; CDR3: CASSLSEGAGYTF
V: TRBV7-2; D: -; J: TRBJ1-6; size: -; DNA: TGTGCCAGTCGTCGGAGCACTCCTTATAATTCACCCCTCCACTTT; CDR3: CASRRSTPYNSPLHF
V: TRBV7-9; D: TRBD1; J: TRBJ2-3; size: -; DNA: TGTGCCAGCAGCTCAAGGACAGGGCCCTCCACAGATACGCAGTATTTT; CDR3: CASSSRTGPSTDTQYF
V: TRBV9; D: -; J: TRBJ2-7; size: -; DNA: TGTGCCAGCAGCGTAGGACAGGGAGGGTACGAGCAGTACTTC; CDR3: CASSVGQGGYEQYF
V: TRBV6-5; D: -; J: TRBJ2-3; size: -; DNA: TGTGCCAGCAGAGACGTGGTTGCTCCCCATACGCAGTATTTT; CDR3: CASRDVVAPHTQYF
V: TRBV14; D: -; J: TRBJ1-1; size: -; DNA: TGTGCCAGCAGCCAACCTGGACAGTATCGCACTGAAGCTTTCTTT; CDR3: CASSQPGQYRTEAFF
V: TRBV7-2; D: -; J: TRBJ1-1; size: -; DNA: TGTGCCAGCAGCTCCTCATTTGGTCTGAACACTGAAGCTTTCTTT; CDR3: CASSSSFGLNTEAFF
V: TRBV6-1; D: -; J: TRBJ1-1; size: few; DNA: TGTGCCAGCAGAGGGGACTTTCCTGAAGCTTTCTTT; CDR3: CASRGDFPEAFF
V: TRBV29-1; D: TRBD2; J: TRBJ2-1; size: once; DNA: TGCAGCGTCGGGGACTATGCGGAATTCTTC; CDR3: CSVGDYAEFF
V: TRBV6-5; D: -; J: TRBJ1-1; size: -; DNA: TGTGCCAGCAGTTACCTCATGAACACTGAAGCTTTCTTT; CDR3: CASSYLMNTEAFF
V: TRBV28; D: TRBD1; J: TRBJ1-2; size: -; DNA: TGTGCCAGCAGCGGGACAGGGGATTCCTATGGCTACACCTTC; CDR3: CASSGTGDSYGYTF
V: TRBV5-6; D: -; J: TRBJ2-1; size: -; DNA: TGTGCCAGCAGCTTGGCTGGGGGGAATGAGCAGTTCTTC; CDR3: CASSLAGGNEQFF
V: TRBV6-4; D: -; J: TRBJ1-1; size: -; DNA: TGTGCCAGCAGAAGGGGTCTGAACACTGAAGCTTTCTTT; CDR3: CASRRGLNTEAFF
V: TRBV30; D: -; J: TRBJ1-5; size: -; DNA: TGTGCCTGGAGTGTACAAAAGGGGGGGTGGAATCAGCCCCAGCATTTT; CDR3: CAWSVQKGGWNQPQHF
V: TRBV19; D: TRBD1; J: TRBJ1-1; size: once; DNA: TGTGCCAGTACTCGACAGGGGGCTGGCACTGAAGCTTTCTTT; CDR3: CASTRQGAGTEAFF
V: TRBV19; D: -; J: TRBJ1-3; size: -; DNA: TGTGCCAGTAGTTTGGGGGGATCCGGAAACACCATATATTTT; CDR3: CASSLGGSGNTIYF
V: TRBV7-2; D: TRBD1; J: TRBJ1-3; size: -; DNA: TGTGCCAGCAGCCAACAGGGGGCAATTGGAAACACCATATATTTT; CDR3: CASSQQGAIGNTIYF
V: TRBV2; D: -; J: TRBJ1-3; size: -; DNA: TGTGCCAGCAGTGAGGGGGGTTCGCGGAACACCATATATTTT; CDR3: CASSEGGSRNTIYF
V: TRBV7-6; D: -; J: TRBJ1-1; size: few; DNA: TGTGCCAGCAGTCTTGTGGGGGCAGAAGCTTTCTTT; CDR3: CASSLVGAEAFF
V: TRBV7-2; D: -; J: TRBJ1-2; size: -; DNA: TGTGCCAGCAGCCCCGGGCAGGATAACTATGGCTACACCTTC; CDR3: CASSPGQDNYGYTF
V: TRBV7-3; D: TRBD1; J: TRBJ1-2; size: once; DNA: TGTGCCAGCAGCTTGGGACAGGGCAATAACTATGGCTACACCTTC; CDR3: CASSLGQGNNYGYTF